This TCR beta chain stems from a study of monozygotic twins with cystic fibrosis. Notes on the study in general: The repertoire was suggested to be naive-dominated, clonality median around 0.0095. Monozygotic CF twin pairs shared significantly more nucleotide-identical clonotypes than unrelated CF individuals did. Shared CDR3 numbers were not associated with age, concordance or severity.

The table came from immunoSEQ multiplex PCR; TCRdb's copy has only in-frame clones and leaves some out. The table shows about 24,000 clones, with more than 85% occurring only once. V dropped 2 bases and J dropped 3; count of bases not matched to a gene: 4. Germline lookup yields CDR1 MNHEY and CDR2 SVGAGI. CDR3 length equals 14 residues. Notes on this clone: Its specificity is unknown.

This sequence joins TRBV6-5 and TRBJ2-7; TRBD1 matches at 7 bases. This TCR was recovered from a girl aged 2-15 years with cystic fibrosis. What was sequenced was blood. CDR3 sequence (DNA): TGTGCCAGCAGTTACGGGTCAGGGGGCTACGAGCAGTACTTC. This codes for CASSYGSGGYEQYF.